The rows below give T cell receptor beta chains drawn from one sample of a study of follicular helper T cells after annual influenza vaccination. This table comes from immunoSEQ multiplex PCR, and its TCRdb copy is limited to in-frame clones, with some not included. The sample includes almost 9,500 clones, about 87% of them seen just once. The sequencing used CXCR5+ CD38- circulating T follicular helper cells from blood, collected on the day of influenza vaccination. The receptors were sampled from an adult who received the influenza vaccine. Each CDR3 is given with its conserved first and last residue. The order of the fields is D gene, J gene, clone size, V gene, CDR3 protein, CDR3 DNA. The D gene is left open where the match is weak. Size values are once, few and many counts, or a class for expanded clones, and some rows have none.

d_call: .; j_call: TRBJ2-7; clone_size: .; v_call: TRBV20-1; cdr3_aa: CSASVGSEQYF; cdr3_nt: TGCAGTGCTAGTGTGGGAAGCGAGCAGTACTTC
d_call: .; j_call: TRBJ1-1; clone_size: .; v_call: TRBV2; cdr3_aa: CASSEGLGTEAFF; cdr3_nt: TGTGCCAGCAGTGAAGGGCTGGGGACTGAAGCTTTCTTT
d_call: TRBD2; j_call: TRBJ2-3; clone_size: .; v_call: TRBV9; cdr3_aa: CASSDAGGPDTQYF; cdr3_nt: TGTGCCAGCAGCGATGCGGGGGGCCCAGATACGCAGTATTTT
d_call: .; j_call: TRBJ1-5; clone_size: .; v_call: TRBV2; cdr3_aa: CASSELPGTHQPQHF; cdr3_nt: TGTGCCAGCAGTGAACTTCCGGGGACCCATCAGCCCCAGCATTTT
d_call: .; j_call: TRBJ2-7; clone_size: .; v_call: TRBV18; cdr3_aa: CASSPYDRYEQYF; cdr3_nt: TGTGCCAGCTCACCATATGACAGATACGAGCAGTACTTC
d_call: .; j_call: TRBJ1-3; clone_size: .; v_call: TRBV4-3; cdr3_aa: CASSQDLGGGNTIYF; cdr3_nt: TGCGCCAGCAGCCAAGACCTGGGTGGTGGAAACACCATATATTTT
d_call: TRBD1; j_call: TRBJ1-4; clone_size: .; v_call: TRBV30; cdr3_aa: CALGQGEKLFF; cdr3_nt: TGTGCCCTGGGACAGGGTGAAAAACTGTTTTTT
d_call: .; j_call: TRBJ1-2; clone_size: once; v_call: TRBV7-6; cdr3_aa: CASSLQGGFYGYTF; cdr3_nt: TGTGCCAGCAGCTTGCAGGGCGGATTCTATGGCTACACCTTC
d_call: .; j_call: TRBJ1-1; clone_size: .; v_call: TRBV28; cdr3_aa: CASSYPHRVEAFF; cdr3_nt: TGTGCCAGCAGTTACCCCCACAGGGTTGAAGCTTTCTTT
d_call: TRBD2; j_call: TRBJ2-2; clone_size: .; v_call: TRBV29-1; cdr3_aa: CSVEGAGGAGELFF; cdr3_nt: TGCAGCGTTGAGGGGGCGGGGGGCGCCGGGGAGCTGTTTTTT
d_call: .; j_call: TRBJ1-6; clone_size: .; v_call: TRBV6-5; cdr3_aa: CASSYGILNSPLHF; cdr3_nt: TGTGCCAGCAGTTACGGGATTTTGAATTCACCCCTCCACTTT
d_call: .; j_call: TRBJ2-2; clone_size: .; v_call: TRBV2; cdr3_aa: CASKEVDNTGELFF; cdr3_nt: TGTGCCAGCAAGGAGGTAGATAACACCGGGGAGCTGTTTTTT
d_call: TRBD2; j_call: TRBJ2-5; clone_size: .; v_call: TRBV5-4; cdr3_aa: CASSYPRGGGLQETQYF; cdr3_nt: TGTGCCAGCAGCTACCCTCGAGGCGGGGGTCTTCAAGAGACCCAGTACTTC
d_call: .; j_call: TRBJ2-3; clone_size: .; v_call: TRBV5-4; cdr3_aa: CASTPPAVDTQYF; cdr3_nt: TGTGCCAGCACCCCCCCAGCGGTAGATACGCAGTATTTT
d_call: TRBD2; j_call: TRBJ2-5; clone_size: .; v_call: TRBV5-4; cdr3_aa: CASSISGTSTQTQYF; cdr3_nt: TGTGCCAGCAGCATATCCGGGACTAGCACACAGACCCAGTACTTC
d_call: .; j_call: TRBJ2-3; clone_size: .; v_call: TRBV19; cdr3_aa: CASSQTFYTDTQYF; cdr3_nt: TGTGCCAGTAGTCAGACGTTCTACACAGATACGCAGTATTTT
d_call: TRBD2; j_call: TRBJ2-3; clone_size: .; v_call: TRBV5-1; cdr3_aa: CASSSISGGATDTQYF; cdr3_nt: TGCGCCAGCAGCTCGATTAGCGGGGGGGCCACAGATACGCAGTATTTT
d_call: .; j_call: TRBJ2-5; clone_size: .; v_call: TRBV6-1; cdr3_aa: CASQGGETQYF; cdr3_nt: TGTGCCAGCCAGGGGGGAGAGACCCAGTACTTC
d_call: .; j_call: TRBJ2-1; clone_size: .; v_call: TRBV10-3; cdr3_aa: CAISPGAGEQFF; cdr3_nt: TGTGCCATCAGCCCGGGGGCAGGGGAGCAGTTCTTC
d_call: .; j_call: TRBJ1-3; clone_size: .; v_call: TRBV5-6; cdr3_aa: CASSTTGLYDTIYF; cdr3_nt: TGTGCCAGCAGCACGACAGGCCTTTATGACACCATATATTTT
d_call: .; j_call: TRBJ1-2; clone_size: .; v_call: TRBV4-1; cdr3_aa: CASSGSRVGYGYTF; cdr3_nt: TGCGCCAGCAGCGGTTCGAGGGTCGGCTATGGCTACACCTTC
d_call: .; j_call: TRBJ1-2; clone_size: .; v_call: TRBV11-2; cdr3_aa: CASSSPPGFGGYTF; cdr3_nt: TGTGCCAGCAGCTCACCACCAGGGTTCGGAGGCTACACCTTC
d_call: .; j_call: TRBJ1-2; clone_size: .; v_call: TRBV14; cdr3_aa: CASSQGAQYGYTF; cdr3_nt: TGTGCCAGCAGCCAGGGGGCCCAGTATGGCTACACCTTC
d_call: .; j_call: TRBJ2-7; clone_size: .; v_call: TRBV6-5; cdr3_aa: CASSLSLDGYEQYF; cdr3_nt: TGTGCCAGCAGCCTTAGCCTGGACGGCTACGAGCAGTACTTC
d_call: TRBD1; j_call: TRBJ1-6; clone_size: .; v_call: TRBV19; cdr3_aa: CASRAWDRGLNSPLHF; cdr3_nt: TGTGCCAGTAGGGCTTGGGACAGGGGATTAAATTCACCCCTCCACTTT
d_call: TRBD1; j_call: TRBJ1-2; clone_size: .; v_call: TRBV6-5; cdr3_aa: CASSPRGQGGGYTF; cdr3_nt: TGTGCCAGCAGTCCCCGCGGACAGGGAGGTGGCTACACCTTC
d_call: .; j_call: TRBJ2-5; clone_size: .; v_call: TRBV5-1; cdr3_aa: CASSLDRQETQYF; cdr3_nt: TGCGCCAGCAGCTTGGACCGCCAAGAGACCCAGTACTTC
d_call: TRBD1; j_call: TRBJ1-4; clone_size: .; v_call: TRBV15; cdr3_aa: CATSPARTGGHEKLFF; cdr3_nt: TGTGCCACCAGCCCAGCTCGAACAGGGGGGCATGAAAAACTGTTTTTT
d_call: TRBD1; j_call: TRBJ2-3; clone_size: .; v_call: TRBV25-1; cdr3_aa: CASSVGTGDIDTQYF; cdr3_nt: TGTGCCAGCAGTGTGGGAACAGGGGATATTGATACGCAGTATTTT
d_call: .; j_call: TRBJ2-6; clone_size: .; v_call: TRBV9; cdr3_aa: CASSAGRSSGANVLTF; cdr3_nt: TGTGCCAGCAGCGCAGGACGGAGCTCTGGGGCCAACGTCCTGACTTTC
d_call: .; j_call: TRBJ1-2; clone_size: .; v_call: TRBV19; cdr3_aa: CASSIRRDRNYGYTF; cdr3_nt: TGTGCCAGTAGTATCCGGAGGGACCGCAACTATGGCTACACCTTC
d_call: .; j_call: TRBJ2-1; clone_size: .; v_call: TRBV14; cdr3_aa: CASSQASSYNEQFF; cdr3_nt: TGTGCCAGCAGCCAAGCCAGCTCCTACAATGAGCAGTTCTTC
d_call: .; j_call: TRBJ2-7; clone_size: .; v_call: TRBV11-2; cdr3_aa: CASSLQAADYEQYF; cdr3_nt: TGTGCCAGCAGCTTACAAGCGGCGGACTACGAGCAGTACTTC
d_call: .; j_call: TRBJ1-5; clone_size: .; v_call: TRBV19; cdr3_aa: CASSRGSQFIGQPQHF; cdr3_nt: TGTGCCAGTAGCCGGGGGTCACAGTTTATAGGTCAGCCCCAGCATTTT
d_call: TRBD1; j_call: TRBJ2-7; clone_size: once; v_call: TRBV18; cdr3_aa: CASSYQGTGSLYEQYF; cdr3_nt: TGTGCCAGCTCATACCAAGGGACAGGGTCGTTGTACGAGCAGTACTTC
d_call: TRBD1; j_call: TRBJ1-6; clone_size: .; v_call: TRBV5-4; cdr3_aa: CASSGGQPYNSPLHF; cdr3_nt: TGTGCCAGCAGCGGGGGACAGCCTTATAATTCACCCCTCCACTTT
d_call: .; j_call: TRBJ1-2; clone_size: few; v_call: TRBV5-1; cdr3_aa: CASSLMQDRYGYTF; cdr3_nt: TGCGCCAGCAGCTTGATGCAGGACCGATATGGCTACACCTTC
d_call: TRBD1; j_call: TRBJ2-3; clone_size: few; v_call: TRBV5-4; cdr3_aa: CASSADREDTQYF; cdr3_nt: TGTGCCAGCAGCGCCGACAGGGAAGATACGCAGTATTTT
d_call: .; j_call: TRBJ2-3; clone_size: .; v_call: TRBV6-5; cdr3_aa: CASSYPETGTQYF; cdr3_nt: TGTGCCAGCAGTTACCCCGAGACGGGTACGCAGTATTTT
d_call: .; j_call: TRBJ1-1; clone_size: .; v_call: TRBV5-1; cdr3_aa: CASSQIGQYTEAFF; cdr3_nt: TGCGCCAGCAGCCAGATCGGACAGTACACTGAAGCTTTCTTT
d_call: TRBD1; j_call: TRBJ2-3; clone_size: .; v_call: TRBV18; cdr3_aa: CASSPQGQRTDTQYF; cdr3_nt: TGTGCCAGCTCACCGCAGGGACAGCGCACAGATACGCAGTATTTT
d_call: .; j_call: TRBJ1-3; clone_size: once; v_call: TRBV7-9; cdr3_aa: CASSPSGGASSGNTIYF; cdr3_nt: TGTGCCAGCAGCCCCTCCGGTGGCGCGAGCTCTGGAAACACCATATATTTT
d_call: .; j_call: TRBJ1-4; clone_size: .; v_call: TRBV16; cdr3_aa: CASSQGQAAYEKLFF; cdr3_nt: TGTGCCAGCAGCCAAGGCCAGGCAGCGTATGAAAAACTGTTTTTT
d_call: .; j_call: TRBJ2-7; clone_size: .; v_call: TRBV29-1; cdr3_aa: CSVLTTYEQYF; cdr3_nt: TGCAGCGTCCTAACTACCTACGAGCAGTACTTC
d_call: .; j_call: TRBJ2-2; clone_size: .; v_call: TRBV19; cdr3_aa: CASSIVQGREGGELFF; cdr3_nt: TGTGCCAGTAGTATAGTCCAGGGGAGAGAGGGCGGGGAGCTGTTTTTT
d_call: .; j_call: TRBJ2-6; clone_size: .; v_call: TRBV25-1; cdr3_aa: CASSLPGAAAGANVLTF; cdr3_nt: TGTGCCAGCAGCTTACCAGGGGCCGCGGCTGGGGCCAACGTCCTGACTTTC
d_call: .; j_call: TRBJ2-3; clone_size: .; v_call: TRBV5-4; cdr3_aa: CASSLDSTRQYF; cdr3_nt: TGTGCCAGCAGCTTAGACTCCACGCGGCAGTATTTT
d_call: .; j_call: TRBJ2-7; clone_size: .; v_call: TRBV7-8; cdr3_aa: CASSSQGYEGSYEQYF; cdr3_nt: TGTGCCAGCAGCTCACAGGGTTACGAAGGTTCCTACGAGCAGTACTTC
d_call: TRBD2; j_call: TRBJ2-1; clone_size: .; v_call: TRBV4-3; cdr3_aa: CASSKSQRGGLGEQFF; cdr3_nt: TGCGCCAGCAGCAAGTCCCAGCGGGGGGGCCTCGGTGAGCAGTTCTTC
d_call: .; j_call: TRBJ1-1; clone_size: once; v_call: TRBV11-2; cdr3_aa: CASSPEVNTEAFF; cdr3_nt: TGTGCCAGCAGCCCTGAGGTGAACACTGAAGCTTTCTTT
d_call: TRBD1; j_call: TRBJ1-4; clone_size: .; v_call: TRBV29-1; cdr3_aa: CSVVGTGNEKLFF; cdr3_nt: TGCAGCGTTGTGGGGACAGGGAATGAAAAACTGTTTTTT